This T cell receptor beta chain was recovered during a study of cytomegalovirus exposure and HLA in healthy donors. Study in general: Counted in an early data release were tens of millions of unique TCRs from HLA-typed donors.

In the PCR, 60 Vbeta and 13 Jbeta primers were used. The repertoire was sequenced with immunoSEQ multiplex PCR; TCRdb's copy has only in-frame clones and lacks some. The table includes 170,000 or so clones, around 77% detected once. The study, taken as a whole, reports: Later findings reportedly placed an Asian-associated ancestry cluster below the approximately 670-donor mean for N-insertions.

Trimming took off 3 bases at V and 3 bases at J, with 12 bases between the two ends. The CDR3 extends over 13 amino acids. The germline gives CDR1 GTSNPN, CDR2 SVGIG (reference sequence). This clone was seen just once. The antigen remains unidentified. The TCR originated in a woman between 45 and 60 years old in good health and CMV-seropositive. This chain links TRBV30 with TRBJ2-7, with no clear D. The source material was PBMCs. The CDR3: CAWRKLASYEQYF. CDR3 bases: TGTGCCTGGAGGAAGCTTGCAAGCTACGAGCAGTACTTC.